Only a few counts were recorded for the clone carrying this T cell receptor beta chain. The data stem from a study of blood T cell repertoires in COVID-19. In the source study's methods: Amplification with reference gene primers provided the estimates of nucleated cell counts. Assay used: immunoSEQ multiplex PCR; TCRdb lists only in-frame clones, some missing. The V and J calls and the clone size are those of that table, but D and trimming were determined from the DNA. This table holds tens of thousands of clones, more than 80% found once. Germline CDR1 reads SGHDT; CDR2 reads YYEEEE. V trimming: 4 bases; J trimming: 3 bases; junction bases outside the gene matches: 6. This CDR3 comprises 15 residues. Seattle cases were enrolled at active infection and followed longitudinally.

This sequence was found in a middle-aged man with COVID-19, enrolled during active disease. The sequencing input was peripheral blood. The chain uses TRBV5-6 and TRBJ1-1, with 10 bases identical to TRBD1. As DNA, the CDR3 is TGTGCCAGCAGCCGGGGGGACAGGGGTCACACTGAAGCTTTCTTT. Its protein is CASSRGDRGHTEAFF.